This record covers a single T cell receptor (beta chain). Per the germline V gene, CDR1 is MGHRA and CDR2 is YSYEKL. CDR3 size: 17 residues. Trimming removed 3 bases from V and 0 bases from J; junction bases left unmatched: 8. The sample belongs to a study of long-term antiretroviral therapy in people with HIV. The immunoSEQ assay was v3.0, run at survey level. Here immunoSEQ multiplex PCR was the method, and the copy in TCRdb shows in-frame clones only, minus some. The table lists some 31,000 clones, about 96% of them singletons. At least two post-ART and at least one pre-ART PBMC sample were available for each donor.

The chain combines TRBV4-1 with TRBJ2-4; TRBD2 matches 7 bases. The source of this sequence is a man aged 25-40 years with HIV. This material consisted of unsorted PBMCs, taken 5.3 years after starting antiretroviral therapy. DNA of the CDR3: TGCGCCAGCAGCCAGCTATGGGGGGGAGTAGCCAAAAACATTCAGTACTTC. This encodes CASSQLWGGVAKNIQYF.